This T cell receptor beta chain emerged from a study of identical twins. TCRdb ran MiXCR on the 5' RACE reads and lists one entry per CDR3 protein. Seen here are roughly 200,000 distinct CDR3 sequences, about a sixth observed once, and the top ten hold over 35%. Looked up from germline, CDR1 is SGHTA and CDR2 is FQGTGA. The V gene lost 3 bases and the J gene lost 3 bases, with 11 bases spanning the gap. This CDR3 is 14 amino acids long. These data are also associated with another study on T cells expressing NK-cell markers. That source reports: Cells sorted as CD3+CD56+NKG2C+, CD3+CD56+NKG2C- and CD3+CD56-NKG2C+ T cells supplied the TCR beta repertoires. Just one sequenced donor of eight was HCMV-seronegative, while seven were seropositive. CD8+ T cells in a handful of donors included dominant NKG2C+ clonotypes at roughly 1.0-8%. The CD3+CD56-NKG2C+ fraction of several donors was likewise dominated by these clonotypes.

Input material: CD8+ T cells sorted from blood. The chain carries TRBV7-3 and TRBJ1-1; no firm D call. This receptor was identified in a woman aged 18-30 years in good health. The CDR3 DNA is TGTGCCAGCAGCTTTGAACCGCAGGACACTGAAGCTTTCTTT. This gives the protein CASSFEPQDTEAFF.